This entry lists 30 T cell receptor beta chains sequenced from one sample in a study of Ad26.COV2.S vaccination and SARS-CoV-2 variants (dated by TCRdb to the early 2020s). Libraries were made using the immunoSEQ multiplex PCR assay. TCRdb mirrors the immuneACCESS table, restricted to in-frame sequences. Some clones are absent from its copies; in checked studies, under half trace to an unresolved V gene, and the reason for the others is unknown. A total of some 250,000 clones appear in this sample, roughly 90% of them only once. Around 11% of the sample belongs to the ten largest clones. According to the study, the label for this sample's treatment or condition signals: approximately 18 received Ad26.COV2.S at low or high dose, single or two shots; several received placebo; per-sample allocation not given. Repertoires of vaccine and placebo recipients were sequenced from samples collected on day 63 after the first injection.

The sequencing used peripheral blood, collected in a trial of Ad26.COV2.S vaccine versus placebo. The source is a person aged 18-60 years who received the Ad26.COV2.S COVID-19 vaccine or a placebo.

This CDR3 is CASSYAGHNEKLFF. In nucleotides, the CDR3 is TGTGCCAGCAGTTATGCGGGGCATAATGAAAAACTGTTTTTT. The chain joins TRBV27 to TRBJ1-4; tentatively, D is TRBD1 (5 bases). In germline, CDR1 is MNHEY, CDR2 SMNVEV (reference sequence). Trimming shortened V by 4 bases and J by 4 bases, and 10 bases separated the two germline ends. CDR3 length equals 14 residues.

There are a few counts of this clone. The V gene is TRBV19, the J gene TRBJ2-1; TRBD1 matches at 9 bases. V shed 7 bases, J shed 10 bases, and the junction held 8 bases outside the gene matches. The germline CDR1 and CDR2 sequences are LNHDA and SQIVND (reference sequence). The CDR3 sequence is 13 residues long. The CDR3 DNA reads TGTGCCAGTACCCGGGGACAGGGCACAGAGCAGTTCTTC. This translates into CASTRGQGTEQFF.

This clone was observed a single time. The chain combines TRBV6-6 with TRBJ1-4, with D perhaps TRBD1 (5 bases). Germline values: CDR1 MNHNY, CDR2 SVGAGI (reference sequence). V was clipped by 2 bases and J by 5 bases, with 12 bases between them. The length of the CDR3 is 15 residues. The CDR3 here is CASSYTRGSNEKLFF. CDR3 coding DNA: TGTGCCAGCAGTTACACACGGGGCTCCAATGAAAAACTGTTTTTT.

The chain carries TRBV6-5 and TRBJ2-1, with 8 bases identical to TRBD2. Germline V gene data show CDR1 as MNHEY and CDR2 as SVGAGI. The CDR3 is made up of 15 amino acids. After removal of 8 bases from V and 4 bases from J, the junction contained 10 bases not matched to a gene. For the CDR3, the DNA is TGTGCCAGCCACCATGCGGCGGGAGGATACAATGAGCAGTTCTTC. Translated: CASHHAAGGYNEQFF.

The chain joins TRBV6-2 or TRBV6-3 to TRBJ1-1, with 9 bases fitting TRBD1. V lost 4 bases, J lost 6 bases, and 12 bases stayed unmatched. Per germline, CDR1 MNHEY and CDR2 SVGEGT. The CDR3 runs 16 residues. CDR3 loop: CASSSKAGTGTSEAFF. As DNA, the CDR3 is TGTGCCAGCAGTTCTAAGGCCGGGACAGGGACGTCTGAAGCTTTCTTT.

The chain joins TRBV30 to TRBJ2-3, with D unclear. The CDR3 is made up of 16 amino acids. In germline, CDR1 is GTSNPN, CDR2 SVGIG (reference sequence). The V end was cut by 0 bases, the J end by 1 base, with 14 bases between. CDR3: CAWSVRYRRGTDTQYF. The CDR3 region has the DNA TGTGCCTGGAGTGTACGGTACCGCCGAGGCACAGATACGCAGTATTTT.

Notes on this clone: An end of the junction differs from the germline gene, which may be a read error. The chain links TRBV5-1 to TRBJ2-7, with TRBD2 identical over 11 bases. This CDR3 contains 14 residues. Looked up from germline, CDR1 is SGHRS and CDR2 is YFSETQ. The CDR3 nucleotides are TGCGCCAGCAGTGCGACTAGCGGGATGATATTTGAAAGCTTC. Residues: CASSATSGMIFESF. Drawing the rest from reference TRBV5-1 and TRBJ2-7, the complete variable domain is KAGVTQTPRYLIKTRGQQVTLSCSPISGHRSVSWYQQTPGQGLQFLFEYFSETQRNKGNFPGRFSGRQFSNSRSEMNVSTLELGDSALYLCASSATSGMIFESFGPGTRLTVT.

This rearrangement joins TRBV29-1 to TRBJ2-1; tentatively, D is TRBD1 (5 bases). From germline, CDR1 is SQVTM and CDR2 ANQGSEA. V lost 7 bases and J lost 5, with 9 bases in between. The CDR3 contains 11 residues. The CDR3 sequence: CSASRDNEQFF. For the CDR3, the DNA is TGCAGCGCAAGCAGGGACAATGAGCAGTTCTTC.

The J gene is TRBJ2-5, the V gene TRBV3-1 (or the pseudogene TRBV3-2), with 10 positions matching TRBD1. The V segment lost 6 bases and the J segment 5 bases; nucleotides outside the gene matches: 3. CDR1 and CDR2 from the germline V gene are LGHDT and YNNKEL (reference sequence). This CDR3 is 13 amino acids long. The CDR3 DNA sequence: TGTGCCAGCAGTGACAGGGGGCGTGAGACCCAGTACTTC. Its protein is CASSDRGRETQYF.

This clone was recorded a few times. The CDR3 region has the DNA TGTGCCAGCAGCTTAGGAGGGGAGTACGAGCAGTACTTC. It encodes CASSLGGEYEQYF. The chain employs TRBV7-3 and TRBJ2-7; perhaps TRBD2 as D (6 bases). The CDR3 consists of 13 residues. V gave up 2 bases and J gave up 4 bases, with 9 bases separating them. Per the germline V gene, CDR1 is SGHTA and CDR2 is FQGTGA.

The sample holds a few counts of this clone. The V call is TRBV10-1, the J call TRBJ1-1; no reliable D call. The CDR3 length is 11 residues. V shed 2 bases and J shed 10 bases, with 8 bases lying between them. Germline CDR1 and CDR2: WNHNN and SYGVQD (reference sequence). In nucleotides, the CDR3 is TGCGCCAGCAGTGAGAAAGGTCGAGCTTTCTTT. Its protein product is CASSEKGRAFF.

In DNA, the CDR3 is TGTGCCAGCGGGACAGGGCCCAATGAGCAGTTCTTC. Translating it yields CASGTGPNEQFF. The chain links TRBV11-3 to TRBJ2-1; TRBD1 matches at 9 bases. Per germline, CDR1 SGHNT and CDR2 YENEEA. The CDR3 consists of 12 residues. With 8 bases clipped from V and 6 bases from J, the junction kept 2 bases outside the gene matches.

The chain has TRBV9 and TRBJ2-5, with a tentative D call TRBD1 (7 bases). Germline assignment: CDR1 SGDLS and CDR2 YYNGEE. Trimming cost V 0 bases and J 3 bases, with 15 bases left between them. The CDR3 is 16 residues long. CDR3 residues: CASSVGGRDSKETQYF. Here the CDR3 DNA reads TGTGCCAGCAGCGTAGGGGGGCGGGACAGCAAAGAGACCCAGTACTTC.

V and J are TRBV6-5 and TRBJ1-2; D not certain. The CDR3 totals 14 residues. Germline V gene sequence: CDR1 MNHEY, CDR2 SVGAGI. V dropped 6 bases and J dropped 0 bases, with 11 bases sitting between them. CDR3 DNA sequence: TGTGCCAGCAGGCCCCCTTTAGCTAACTATGGCTACACCTTC. Encoded protein: CASRPPLANYGYTF.

The chain couples TRBV6-5 to TRBJ1-2, with TRBD1 matching 7 bases. Germline loops: CDR1 MNHEY, CDR2 SVGAGI. V trimming: 7 bases; J trimming: 3 bases; junction bases outside the gene matches: 5. CDR3 length: 13 amino acids. DNA for the CDR3: TGTGCCAGCACCGGACAGGTATACTATGGCTACACCTTC. The encoded protein is CASTGQVYYGYTF.

The chain combines TRBV19 with TRBJ1-1, with 9 bases aligning to TRBD1. Germline-derived CDR1 and CDR2 are LNHDA and SQIVND (reference sequence). CDR3 length: 15 amino acids. The V and J ends lost 2 bases and 8 bases, in that order; junction bases with no gene match: 9. CDR3 in amino acids: CASSITGTGRTEAFF. CDR3 coding DNA: TGTGCCAGTAGTATAACAGGGACAGGGCGGACGGAAGCTTTCTTT.

This chain joins TRBV5-1 and TRBJ2-1; no clear D gene. This CDR3 is 12 amino acids long. V lost 4 bases, J lost 4 bases, and 6 bases lay in between. The germline CDR1 and CDR2 sequences are SGHRS and YFSETQ. CDR3 in DNA: TGCGCCAGCAGCGCCCAGTACAATGAGCAGTTCTTC. As protein: CASSAQYNEQFF.

The chain uses TRBV28 and TRBJ2-7; no reliable D call. Trimming left V 1 base short and J 0 bases short, with 7 bases between. The germline gives CDR1 MDHEN, CDR2 SYDVKM. This CDR3 has 14 residues. The CDR3 DNA reads TGTGCCAGCAGTTTATCACAGAGCTCCTACGAGCAGTACTTC. Protein sequence: CASSLSQSSYEQYF.

J is TRBJ2-1 and V is TRBV12-5, with TRBD2 as a possible D gene (5 bases). Trimming took off 6 bases at V and 7 bases at J, with 10 bases between the two ends. In germline, CDR1 is LGHNT, CDR2 FRNRAP. The CDR3 spans 12 residues. CDR3 bases: TGTGCTAGTGGGGCGCGAGGGAATGAGCAGTTCTTC. Protein: CASGARGNEQFF.

J is TRBJ1-5 and V is TRBV28; 10 bases align to TRBD1. V was clipped by 6 bases and J by 5 bases; unmatched bases: 13. The CDR3 covers 17 residues. The germline gives CDR1 MDHEN, CDR2 SYDVKM. CDR3 DNA: TGTGCCAGCAGGACAGGGGGCAGGTTTAGTGGGCATCAGCCCCAGCATTTT. This gives the protein CASRTGGRFSGHQPQHF.

This chain links TRBV10-2 with TRBJ1-5, with TRBD1 as a possible D gene (6 bases). The germline V and J ends were trimmed by 0 bases and 2 bases, with 11 bases remaining between them. The germline CDR1 and CDR2 sequences are WSHSY and SAAADI. This CDR3 spans 16 amino acids. The CDR3 sequence: CASSESRGDRNQPQHF. As DNA, the CDR3 is TGCGCCAGCAGTGAGTCAAGGGGGGATCGCAATCAGCCCCAGCATTTT.

The V gene is TRBV21-1, the J gene TRBJ2-2. TRBV21-1 is assigned pseudogene status. The CDR3 extends over 13 amino acids. In nucleotides, the CDR3 is TGCCCGAAATTGGGTTCGAACACCGGGGAGCTGTTTTTT. This translates into CPKLGSNTGELFF.

The chain uses TRBV13 and TRBJ1-6, with D possibly matching TRBD1 (5 bases). The germline V and J ends were trimmed by 5 bases and 0 bases, with 8 bases remaining between them. The CDR3 has 15 amino acids. Germline V gene lookup returns CDR1 PRHDT and CDR2 FYEKMQ (reference sequence). CDR3 sequence (DNA): TGTGCCAGCAGCCGTGACAGCTCCTATAATTCACCCCTCCACTTT. Its protein is CASSRDSSYNSPLHF. Filled out from reference TRBV13 and TRBJ1-6, the complete variable domain reads AAGVIQSPRHLIKEKRETATLKCYPIPRHDTVYWYQQGPGQDPQFLISFYEKMQSDKGSIPDRFSAQQFSDYHSELNMSSLELGDSALYFCASSRDSSYNSPLHFGNGTRLTVT.

The chain links TRBV18 to TRBJ2-7; 13 bases map to TRBD2. The CDR3 spans 17 residues. Germline V gives CDR1 KGHSH, CDR2 LQKENI. V shed 2 bases, J shed 5 bases, and the junction held 9 bases outside the gene matches. CDR3: CASSPAVGTSGINEQYF. Here the CDR3 DNA reads TGTGCCAGCTCACCAGCGGTGGGGACTAGCGGGATCAACGAGCAGTACTTC.

The chain is built from TRBV9 and TRBJ2-1; 8 positions agree with TRBD1. Germline V gene data show CDR1 as SGDLS and CDR2 as YYNGEE. The CDR3 extends over 15 amino acids. The V segment lost 0 bases and the J segment 4 bases; nucleotides outside the gene matches: 3. Written as DNA, the CDR3 is TGTGCCAGCAGCGTAGGGACAGGGCCTTACAATGAGCAGTTCTTC. Translation: CASSVGTGPYNEQFF.

This clone was found once. The chain uses TRBV19 and TRBJ2-1, with D perhaps TRBD1 (6 bases). Trimming took 4 bases from V and 0 from J, leaving 13 bases between them. The CDR3 has 16 residues. The germline CDR1 and CDR2 sequences are LNHDA and SQIVND (reference sequence). CDR3 coding DNA: TGTGCCAGTAGTACAGGGGATAGGAGCTCCTACAATGAGCAGTTCTTC. This encodes CASSTGDRSSYNEQFF.

The rearrangement uses TRBV4-2 and TRBJ2-5; tentatively, D is TRBD2 (6 bases). This CDR3 spans 14 amino acids. Germline values: CDR1 LGHNA, CDR2 YNFKEQ. The V and J ends lost 6 bases and 1 base respectively, with 12 bases between them. This CDR3 reads CASRNPGLQETQYF. The CDR3 DNA reads TGTGCCAGCAGGAACCCGGGACTCCAAGAGACCCAGTACTTC.

The chain carries TRBV15 and TRBJ2-1; 10 bases fit TRBD2. The V segment lost 0 bases and the J segment 9 bases; nucleotides outside the gene matches: 8. This CDR3 has 16 amino acids. Germline V gene lookup returns CDR1 LNHNV and CDR2 YYDKDF (reference sequence). The CDR3 sequence is CATSRDRSGGAGEQFF. The CDR3 nucleotides read TGTGCCACCAGCAGAGATCGAAGCGGGGGGGCGGGTGAGCAGTTCTTC.

This clone was seen once. The chain combines TRBV6-6 with TRBJ1-4, with TRBD1 identical over 12 bases. The germline gives CDR1 MNHNY, CDR2 SVGAGI (reference sequence). The V and J ends lost 7 bases and 7 bases, in that order; junction bases with no gene match: 1. The CDR3 has 13 amino acids. The CDR3 sequence: CASKGQGAEKLFF. In DNA, the CDR3 is TGTGCCAGCAAGGGACAGGGGGCTGAAAAACTGTTTTTT.

J is TRBJ1-5 and V is TRBV4-3, with D possibly TRBD1 on 5 matching bases. CDR1 is LGHNA, CDR2 YSLEER, per germline. The CDR3 is 15 residues long. Between the trimmed V and J ends, which lost 1 base and 2 bases, there was a span of 9 bases. CDR3 sequence reads: CASSQGQGGNQPQHF. The CDR3 nucleotides read TGCGCCAGCAGCCAAGGTCAGGGCGGCAATCAGCCCCAGCATTTT.